The rows below give T cell receptor beta chains drawn from one sample of a study of graft-versus-host responses after intestinal transplantation. Clones were sequenced by immunoSEQ multiplex PCR, and TCRdb holds only the in-frame ones, with some missing. Among under 90,000 clones listed, 80% to 95% were seen once. These TCRs' antigens remain unknown. The source material was unstimulated CD4+ T cells sorted from spleen or lymph node cells, sampled before transplant. The receptor source for this set is a human donor who was the organ donor for an intestinal transplant. Each CDR3 is given with its conserved first and last residue. D genes are given only for firm matches. Clone size is stated in some rows and not others, as once, few, many or a class when expanded.

j_call d_call v_call clone_size cdr3_nt cdr3_aa
TRBJ1-5 NA TRBV9 NA TGTGCCAGCAGCGTACAGGGCAATCAGCCCCAGCATTTT CASSVQGNQPQHF
TRBJ2-3 TRBD2 TRBV19 NA TGTGCCAGTAGTATGTGGCCCGGGACTAGCGGGTCCCGGAGTTATGGTACGCAGTATTTT CASSMWPGTSGSRSYGTQYF
TRBJ2-7 TRBD2 TRBV11-2 NA TGTGCCAGCAGCTTAGCGCGGCGGGGGTACGAGCAGTACTTC CASSLARRGYEQYF
TRBJ2-1 TRBD2 TRBV4-2 NA TGTGCCAGCAGCCAAGGTGCGGGGGGAAAATACAATGAGCAGTTCTTC CASSQGAGGKYNEQFF
TRBJ2-7 TRBD1 TRBV7-6 NA TGTGCCAGCAGCCCAGAGGACAGGGTCTACGAGCAGTACTTC CASSPEDRVYEQYF
TRBJ2-1 TRBD1 TRBV7-9 NA TGTGCCAGCAGCATAAATGTTCGGACAGGGCTCATAAACTACAATGAGCAGTTCTTC CASSINVRTGLINYNEQFF
TRBJ2-3 NA TRBV5-1 once TGCGCCAGCAGCTTGGGTCTAGCGAATACGCAGTATTTT CASSLGLANTQYF
TRBJ1-1 TRBD1 TRBV25-1 NA TGTGCCAGCAGTGGGACAGGGGGAAACACTGAAGCTTTCTTT CASSGTGGNTEAFF
TRBJ2-7 NA TRBV6-5 NA TGTGCCAGCAGTTACTTGGCGGGTCCGGCCTACGAGCAGTACTTC CASSYLAGPAYEQYF
TRBJ1-2 TRBD1 TRBV25-1 NA TGTGCCAGCAGTGAATTCACAGGGGTGGTCTATGGCTACACCTTC CASSEFTGVVYGYTF
TRBJ2-3 TRBD2 TRBV28 NA TGTGCCAGCAGGATGAGGTTTTGGGGGAGGGGCACAGATACGCAGTATTTT CASRMRFWGRGTDTQYF
TRBJ2-3 NA TRBV6-1 NA TGTGCCAGCAGTCGAGTAGATACGCAGTATTTT CASSRVDTQYF
TRBJ2-7 TRBD1 TRBV18 NA TGTGCCAGCTCACCACGACAGGGGAACTACTACGAGCAGTACTTC CASSPRQGNYYEQYF
TRBJ1-6 NA TRBV5-6 few TGTGCCAGCAGCTTGTGGGGCAATTCACCCCTCCACTTT CASSLWGNSPLHF
TRBJ2-7 NA TRBV5-1 NA TGCGCCAGCAGCTCGTCCTACGAGCAGTACTTC CASSSSYEQYF
TRBJ2-1 NA TRBV12-5 NA TGTGCTAGTGGTTGGAGGTTAAGCTCCTACAATGAGCAGTTCTTC CASGWRLSSYNEQFF
TRBJ1-1 NA TRBV5-3 few TGTGCCAGAAGCCCCAGGGATGGAGCTTTCTTT CARSPRDGAFF
TRBJ1-6 TRBD1 TRBV19 NA TGTGCCAGTAGTACAGGGGGCGTCCGAAATTCACCCCTCCACTTT CASSTGGVRNSPLHF
TRBJ2-7 TRBD2 TRBV18 NA TGTGCCAGCTCACCCGGGGCTAGCGGGACCTACGAGCAGTACTTC CASSPGASGTYEQYF
TRBJ1-5 TRBD1 TRBV18 NA TGTGCCAGCTCACCAAACAACAGGGGGACGGGTCAGCCCCAGCATTTT CASSPNNRGTGQPQHF
TRBJ2-7 TRBD2 TRBV5-4 NA TGTGCCAGCGCTTCCGGGACTAGCGGGCGAGACTACGAGCAGTACTTC CASASGTSGRDYEQYF
TRBJ1-2 TRBD1 TRBV27 NA TGTGCCAGCAGTTTGGGACAGGGCGATTTTGGCTACACCTTC CASSLGQGDFGYTF
TRBJ2-3 NA TRBV28 once TGTGCCAGCAGTTCCCTCCGCCAACCGCGTCCTAATACGCAGTATTTT CASSSLRQPRPNTQYF
TRBJ1-1 NA TRBV29-1 NA TGCAGCGTTGAACCCTACACTGAAGCTTTCTTT CSVEPYTEAFF
TRBJ2-3 TRBD2 TRBV7-6 NA TGTGCCAGCAGCGAAAGAAGCGGGGTCAGCACAGATACGCAGTATTTT CASSERSGVSTDTQYF
TRBJ2-5 TRBD2 TRBV9 NA TGTGCCAGCAGCCTTAGCGGGACCGGTGAGACCCAGTACTTC CASSLSGTGETQYF
TRBJ1-1 NA TRBV11-3 NA TGTGCCAGCAGCTTAGTTTACAGTATTCTAAACACTGAAGCTTTCTTT CASSLVYSILNTEAFF
TRBJ1-2 NA TRBV28 once TGTGCCAGCAGTCCCGCCAGCGTTATACCGATTGTCGGCTACACCTTC CASSPASVIPIVGYTF
TRBJ2-5 TRBD1 TRBV6-6 NA TGTGCCAGTCATGGGACAGGCCAAGAGACCCAGTACTTC CASHGTGQETQYF
TRBJ2-5 TRBD1 TRBV5-1 NA TGCGCCAGCAGGCATGAAAGGGACAGGTACCAAGAGACCCAGTACTTC CASRHERDRYQETQYF
TRBJ2-5 TRBD1 TRBV2 NA TGTGCCACCCGGGACAGCCTGGGAGAGACCCAGTACTTC CATRDSLGETQYF
TRBJ1-2 TRBD1 TRBV7-9 NA TGTGCCAGCACCTCTTATAGGGGGACAGGGGGCCGCGGCTACACCTTC CASTSYRGTGGRGYTF
TRBJ1-2 NA TRBV29-1 NA TGCAGCGTTGATATTTTAAGGGGAAAAGGAGTCGGCTATGGCTACACCTTC CSVDILRGKGVGYGYTF
TRBJ1-1 NA TRBV4-2 NA TGTGCCAGCAGCCAAGTTCGCGTAGGCGGTGAAGCTTTCTTT CASSQVRVGGEAFF
TRBJ1-1 TRBD1 TRBV15 NA TGTGCCACCAGCAGAGATTTGGGACAGGGGGGCACTGAAGCTTTCTTT CATSRDLGQGGTEAFF
TRBJ1-1 TRBD1 TRBV4-1 NA TGCGCCAGCAGCCAATACCCGGGACAGGGAGTCATGTACACTGAAGCTTTCTTT CASSQYPGQGVMYTEAFF
TRBJ2-5 NA TRBV29-1 NA TGCAGCGTTGTCGGTCAGGGGGAGACCCAGTACTTC CSVVGQGETQYF
TRBJ2-5 TRBD1 TRBV10-1 NA TGCGCCAGCAGTGAAAGGGGGCCAAATCAAGAGACCCAGTACTTC CASSERGPNQETQYF